The next 15 T cell receptor beta chains were all read from a single sample in a study of blood T cell repertoires in COVID-19. The assay was immunoSEQ multiplex PCR, and TCRdb's table has in-frame clones only and misses some. The sample has around 94,000 clones, roughly 80% seen once. Sample: peripheral blood. The receptors were sampled from a man between 60 and 75 years old with acute or convalescent COVID-19.

This sequence joins TRBV27 and TRBJ2-1; 12 bases are a match to TRBD1. Germline lookup yields CDR1 MNHEY and CDR2 SMNVEV (reference sequence). CDR3 length equals 15 residues. The junction had 9 bases not matched to a gene; V was cut back by 5 bases and J by 10 bases. CDR3 residues: CASSPGTGGAEEQFF. CDR3 sequence (DNA): TGTGCCAGCAGTCCAGGGACAGGGGGCGCGGAGGAGCAGTTCTTC.

This sequence joins TRBV18 and TRBJ1-4; TRBD1 aligns across 9 bases. The CDR3 runs 14 residues. Unmatched junction bases numbered 2, after V lost 0 bases and J lost 9 bases. The germline V gene has CDR1 KGHSH and CDR2 LQKENI. CDR3 loop: CASSPPGQGQKLFF. In DNA form, the CDR3 reads TGTGCCAGCTCACCACCCGGACAGGGGCAAAAACTGTTTTTT.

V is TRBV6-5 and J is TRBJ1-1; TRBD1 agrees at 9 bases. The CDR3 is 13 residues long. Germline lookup yields CDR1 MNHEY and CDR2 SVGAGI. Germline trimming cut 7 bases from V and 1 base from J; bases unmatched to any gene: 1. CDR3 DNA: TGTGCCAGCAAGGGACAGGGGAACACTGAAGCTTTCTTT. Amino acid sequence: CASKGQGNTEAFF.

CDR3 bases: TGTGCCAGTAGTATTTCGGGGATTGGCACAGATACGCAGTATTTT. It yields the protein CASSISGIGTDTQYF. V usage is TRBV19 and J usage is TRBJ2-3; D might be TRBD2 (5 bases). V was trimmed by 3 bases and J by 1 base, leaving 11 bases between them. The CDR3 has 15 residues. The germline V gene encodes CDR1 LNHDA and CDR2 SQIVND (reference sequence).

The chain is built from TRBV4-3 and TRBJ1-2; 8 bases align to TRBD1. J lost 1 base, V lost 4 bases, and 2 bases had no gene match. Germline V gene sequence: CDR1 LGHNA, CDR2 YSLEER. The CDR3 is 14 amino acids. In DNA, the CDR3 is TGCGCCAGCAGCCCAGGACAGGGTAACTATGGCTACACCTTC. Translation: CASSPGQGNYGYTF.

The J gene is TRBJ1-5, the V gene TRBV27, with 10 bases fitting TRBD1. The CDR3 sequence is 14 residues long. CDR1 is MNHEY, CDR2 SMNVEV, per germline (reference sequence). With 4 bases clipped from V and 5 bases from J, the junction kept 2 bases outside the gene matches. CDR3 DNA sequence: TGTGCCAGCAGTTCGGGACAGGGGTATCAGCCCCAGCATTTT. Protein product: CASSSGQGYQPQHF.

V usage is TRBV30 and J usage is TRBJ1-2, with D hard to call. The CDR3 sequence is 14 residues long. From germline, CDR1 is GTSNPN and CDR2 SVGIG (reference sequence). Trimming cost V 2 bases and J 0 bases, with 10 bases left between them. The CDR3 is CAWSPPGSNYGYTF. CDR3 nucleotide sequence: TGTGCCTGGAGTCCGCCGGGGTCTAACTATGGCTACACCTTC.

The V gene is TRBV2, the J gene TRBJ1-2, with D maybe TRBD1 (5 bases). The germline V gene encodes CDR1 SNHLY and CDR2 FYNNEI. The CDR3 covers 13 residues. V lost 4 bases, J lost 5 bases, and 11 bases lay in between. CDR3 sequence: CASSAAGRYGYTF. The CDR3 nucleotides read TGTGCCAGCAGTGCGGCAGGGCGATATGGCTACACCTTC.

This clone showed up just once. This rearrangement joins TRBV30 to TRBJ1-5; perhaps TRBD1 as D (6 bases). The germline V gene encodes CDR1 GTSNPN and CDR2 SVGIG (reference sequence). Trimming pared 0 bases from V and 7 bases from J, leaving 13 bases between. The CDR3 runs 14 residues. The CDR3 sequence: CAWSVLGGEQPQHF. The CDR3 DNA reads as TGTGCCTGGAGTGTACTAGGGGGGGAACAGCCCCAGCATTTT. Together with reference TRBV30 and TRBJ1-5, the CDR3 gives the full variable domain: SQTIHQWPATLVQPVGSPLSLECTVEGTSNPNLYWYRQAAGRGLQLLFYSVGIGQISSEVPQNLSASRPQDRQFILSSKKLLLSDSGFYLCAWSVLGGEQPQHFGDGTRLSIL.

The chain combines TRBV12-3 or TRBV12-4 with TRBJ1-2; D uncertain. V lost 9 bases to trimming and J lost 0 bases, with 8 bases between them. The CDR3 loop spans 12 amino acids. The CDR3 reads CASSTANYGYTF. The CDR3 DNA is TGTGCCAGTTCTACAGCTAACTATGGCTACACCTTC.

The chain recombines TRBV19 with TRBJ2-7; TRBD1 might be the D (6 bases). This CDR3 spans 16 amino acids. Trimming stripped 0 bases from V and 4 bases from J, with 16 bases between. CDR1 and CDR2 from the germline V gene are LNHDA and SQIVND (reference sequence). The CDR3 DNA sequence: TGTGCCAGTAGTATAGATGGGATGGACAGAAGGTACGAGCAGTACTTC. It codes for CASSIDGMDRRYEQYF.

This sequence joins TRBV7-3 and TRBJ2-3; perhaps TRBD1 as D (6 bases). V lost 3 bases and J lost 4, with 14 bases in between. Germline V gene data show CDR1 as SGHTA and CDR2 as FQGTGA. This CDR3 contains 15 residues. The CDR3 loop reads CASSFTGIEADTQYF. CDR3 sequence (DNA): TGTGCCAGCAGCTTTACAGGGATTGAGGCAGATACGCAGTATTTT.

The chain carries TRBV7-7 and TRBJ2-1; maybe TRBD1 (6 bases). In germline, CDR1 is SSHAT, CDR2 FNYEAQ (reference sequence). The CDR3 is made up of 14 amino acids. Trimming stripped 1 base from V and 6 bases from J, with 10 bases between. For the CDR3, the DNA is TGTGCCAGCAGCTTAGGGGGGACACTCAATGAGCAGTTCTTC. Its translation is CASSLGGTLNEQFF. Variable domain in full (rest from reference TRBV7-7 and TRBJ2-1): GAGVSQSPRYKVTKRGQDVTLRCDPISSHATLYWYQQALGQGPEFLTYFNYEAQPDKSGLPSDRFSAERPEGSISTLTIQRTEQRDSAMYRCASSLGGTLNEQFFGPGTRLTVL.

The V and J genes are TRBV7-8 and TRBJ2-3; possibly TRBD1 for D (6 bases). The CDR3 contains 16 residues. Germline CDR1 is SGHVS and CDR2 is FQNEAQ. Trimming removed 5 bases at V and 3 bases at J, with 18 bases between. In DNA, the CDR3 is TGTGCCAGCAGCGCTCCCTTAGAGGGGGAAACAGATACGCAGTATTTT. Amino acid sequence: CASSAPLEGETDTQYF.

The chain recombines TRBV3-1 (or the pseudogene TRBV3-2) with TRBJ1-2, with D unclear. Germline V gene lookup returns CDR1 LGHDT and CDR2 YNNKEL (reference sequence). The V end was cut by 3 bases, the J end by 7 bases, with 12 bases between. The CDR3 sequence is 13 residues long. CDR3 sequence (DNA): TGTGCCAGCAGCCATCCGGCAGCGTCTGGCTACACCTTC. This gives the protein CASSHPAASGYTF.